A single TCR beta chain is shown here with its context. Its antigen is not identified. The sample belongs to a study of shared clonotypes between healthy human individuals. Whole-study findings and limits: Only a few donors were included, so the genetic and exposure-history diversity represented was limited.

Trimming at V came to 2 bases and at J to 5 bases, leaving 7 bases not matched to a gene. The CDR3 sequence is 15 residues long. CDR1 MDHEN and CDR2 SYDVKM come from the germline V gene. Replicate PCRs were loaded with approximately 300 ng DNA from unsorted PBMC, 29,000 or so T cell genomes. Clones were read by immunoSEQ multiplex PCR, and TCRdb kept only the in-frame ones, dropping some. The sample contains more than 400,000 clones, about 72% of which appear only once. Donors had no recently reported acute infections or vaccinations and were HIV-negative. Unsorted samples, those not sorted, used roughly 100 million PBMCs for genomic DNA.

The chain recombines TRBV28 with TRBJ1-2; TRBD1 aligns across 8 bases. Sequenced input: PBMCs. The TCR was taken from a woman aged 40 to 50 in good health. Some clones in this sample may be carry-over from other donors' samples. The CDR3 region has the DNA TGTGCCAGCAGTTTAAAGGACAGGGAGGGTTATGGCTACACCTTC. Translated, it gives CASSLKDREGYGYTF.